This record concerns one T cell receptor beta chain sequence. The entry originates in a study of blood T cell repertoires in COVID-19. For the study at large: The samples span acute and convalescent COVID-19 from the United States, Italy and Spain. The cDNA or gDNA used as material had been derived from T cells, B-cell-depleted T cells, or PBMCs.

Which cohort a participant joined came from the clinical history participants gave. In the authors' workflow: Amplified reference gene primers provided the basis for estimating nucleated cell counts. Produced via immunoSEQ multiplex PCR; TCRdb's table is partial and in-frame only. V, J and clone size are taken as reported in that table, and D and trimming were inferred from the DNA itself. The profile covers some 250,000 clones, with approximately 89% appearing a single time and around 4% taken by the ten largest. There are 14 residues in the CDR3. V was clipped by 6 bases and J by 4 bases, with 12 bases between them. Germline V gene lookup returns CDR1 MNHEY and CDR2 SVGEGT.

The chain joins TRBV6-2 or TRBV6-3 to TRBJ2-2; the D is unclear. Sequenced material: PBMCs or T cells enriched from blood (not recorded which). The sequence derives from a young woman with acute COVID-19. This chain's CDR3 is CASSPGHSTGELFF. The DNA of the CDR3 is TGTGCCAGCAGCCCGGGCCACTCCACCGGGGAGCTGTTTTTT.